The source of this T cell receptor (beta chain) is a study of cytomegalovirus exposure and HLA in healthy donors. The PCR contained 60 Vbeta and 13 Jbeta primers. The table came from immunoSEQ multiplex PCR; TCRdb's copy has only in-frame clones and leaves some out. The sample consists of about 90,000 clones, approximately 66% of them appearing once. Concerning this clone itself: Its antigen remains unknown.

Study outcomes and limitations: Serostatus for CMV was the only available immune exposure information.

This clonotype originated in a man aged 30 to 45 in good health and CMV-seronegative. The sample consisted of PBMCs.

The CDR3 reads CASSAGTGGGNTIYF. CDR3 nucleotide sequence: TGTGCCAGCAGTGCGGGAACAGGGGGTGGAAACACCATATATTTT. The chain is built from TRBV6-5 and TRBJ1-3; 8 bases line up with TRBD1. The germline gives CDR1 MNHEY, CDR2 SVGAGI. CDR3 size: 15 residues. Trimming cost V 5 bases and J 3 bases; bases outside gene matches: 6.